This TCR beta chain was sequenced in a study of Ad26.COV2.S vaccination and SARS-CoV-2 variants. Trimming left V 3 bases short and J 0 bases short, with 14 bases between. Germline-derived CDR1 and CDR2 are SGDLS and YYNGEE. The CDR3 consists of 16 residues. Sequenced by immunoSEQ multiplex PCR; TCRdb stores in-frame clones only, minus some. The sample lists 300,000 to 350,000 clones, 85% to 90% seen once, with approximately 5% in the top ten. This clone appeared once. Described treatment: about 20 received Ad26.COV2.S at low or high dose, single or two shots; a few received placebo; per-sample allocation not given. Specimen acquisition occurred on day 63 following the initial vaccine or placebo injection.

The origin of this receptor is a person between 18 and 65 years old who received the Ad26.COV2.S COVID-19 vaccine or a placebo. This chain joins TRBV9 and TRBJ2-3; the D gene is possibly TRBD2 (6 bases). The source was peripheral blood, collected in a trial of Ad26.COV2.S vaccine versus placebo. The CDR3 protein is CASSERQGLSTDTQYF. The CDR3 DNA follows: TGTGCCAGCAGCGAGAGGCAGGGACTGAGCACAGATACGCAGTATTTT.